This TCR beta chain was retrieved from a study of OX40 agonist ivuxolimab in advanced cancers. The study in broad terms: Ivuxolimab was a fully human IgG2 agonistic monoclonal antibody targeting the costimulatory receptor OX40 (CD134). Intravenous ivuxolimab was administered to patients every 2 weeks at six dose levels: 0.01, 0.1, 0.3, 1.5, 3 and 10 mg/kg. Of the 50 to 55 dose-escalation patients, hepatocellular carcinoma was present in about 20, melanoma in some 15, renal cell carcinoma in 9 and head and neck cancer in 9. The dose-escalation cohort was 82.7% male with a mean age of roughly 62 years, ranging from about 20 to 85. Patients were allowed to have had prior anti-PD-1, anti-PD-L1 or anti-CTLA-4 therapy, and approximately 40% of the dose-escalation patients had been treated with checkpoint inhibitors. Three dose-escalation patients achieved partial responses, one with hepatocellular carcinoma and two with cutaneous melanoma. Peripheral TCRbeta sequencing aimed to test whether ivuxolimab altered TCR sequence diversity and caused clonal T-cell expansion. The paper describes the monotherapy dose-escalation part (N = 52 patients) of the phase I trial of ivuxolimab. The research as a whole found: After ivuxolimab, expanded clones were on average more numerous among CD8+ T cells than among CD4+ T cells. At doses from 0.1 to 3.0 mg/kg, clonal expansion was seen in both CD4+ and CD8+ blood T cells between baseline and week 6. Which antigens the clonally expanded peripheral T cells were specific for was not determined. In partial responders in the 0.1-3.0 mg/kg groups, normalized peripheral clonal expansion was found to be among the lowest, especially among CD8+ T cells. Low levels of normalized T-cell clonal expansion were also seen in some patients who did not respond.

Via the germline V gene (reference sequence), CDR1 is SGHNT and CDR2 YYREEE. V lost 0 bases and J lost 6 bases; the stretch between them is 11 bases long. The CDR3 measures 14 amino acids from cysteine to phenylalanine. Only the CDR3 region is kept as DNA, spanning 42 bases read in frame from base 1. This clone was detected only once. Its antigen is not yet known. Per-base quality was not reported, and no clone a single base away is much larger than it. The trial excluded patients who had a history of autoimmune disease or were on systemic immunosuppression. Peripheral blood for TCR sequencing was collected from all dose cohorts at baseline, on cycle 4 day 1, and on cycle 7 day 1. The samples were drawn from a first-in-human, open-label, multicenter phase I dose-escalation trial of ivuxolimab. Adults with locally advanced or metastatic head and neck squamous cell, hepatocellular, melanoma or renal cell carcinoma were enrolled in the trial. CD4+ and CD8+ T cells were sorted separately from peripheral blood before TCR sequencing.

To sequence the TCRbeta CDR3 region, genomic DNA was isolated from the sorted cells. TCRbeta CDR3 regions were sequenced using the immunoSEQ Assay. TCRdb stores this immuneACCESS table with in-frame sequences only. Part of the clones is absent; in the studies checked, under half of the shortfall reflects unresolved V genes, and no reason is known for the rest. The sample yields roughly 89,000 clones; under 95% were counted once. Together, the top ten hold approximately 0.3% of the sample. The origin of this receptor is an adult with an advanced solid tumor such as melanoma, head and neck, liver or kidney cancer. The chain uses TRBV5-4 and TRBJ2-3, with TRBD1 tentatively as D gene (6 bases match). The sample consisted of CD4+ or CD8+ T cells sorted from blood, taken in a trial of the OX40 agonist ivuxolimab. The bases are TGTGCCAGCAGCTTGGAGGGGGTTGCGGATACGCAGTATTTT. Protein translation: CASSLEGVADTQYF.